This record covers a single T cell receptor (beta chain). Germline CDR1 reads MDHEN; CDR2 reads SYDVKM. The CDR3 runs to 14 residues. The V gene lost 8 bases and the J gene lost 4 bases, with 15 bases spanning the gap. As processed by the authors: Scientists estimated how many nucleated cells there were by amplifying reference gene primers. Sequencing was performed with immunoSEQ multiplex PCR; in TCRdb, only in-frame clones are kept and a portion is missing. That table gives V, J and clone size, and the DNA gave D and trimming. The sample gives about 7,500 clones, more than 60% of which show up once; 15% to 20% is in the top ten. This entry belongs to a study of blood T cell repertoires in COVID-19. At the level of the study: Sites in the United States, Italy and Spain provided acute and convalescent COVID-19 samples. The cDNA or gDNA used as material had been derived from T cells, B-cell-depleted T cells, or PBMCs.

The source material was peripheral blood. This chain uses TRBV28 with TRBJ1-5; a possible D gene is TRBD1 (5 bases). This sequence was found in a human donor in a cohort sampled during active COVID-19. The CDR3 spells CASAWVGGNQPQHF. DNA of the CDR3: TGTGCCAGCGCTTGGGTGGGGGGGAATCAGCCCCAGCATTTT.